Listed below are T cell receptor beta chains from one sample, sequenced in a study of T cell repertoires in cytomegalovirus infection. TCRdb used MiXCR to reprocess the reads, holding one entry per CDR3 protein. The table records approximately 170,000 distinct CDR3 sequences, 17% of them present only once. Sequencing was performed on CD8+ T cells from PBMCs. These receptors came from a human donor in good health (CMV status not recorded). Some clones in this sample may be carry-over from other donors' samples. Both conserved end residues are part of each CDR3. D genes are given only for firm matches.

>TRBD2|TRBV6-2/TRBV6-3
CASSFPGLALYNEQFF
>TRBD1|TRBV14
CASSQGTGAYEQYF
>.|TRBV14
CASSQNIWRTTFYEQYF
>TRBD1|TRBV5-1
CASSTGGSYEQYF
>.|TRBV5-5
CASSLYSGNSNQPQHF
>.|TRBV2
CASRAGELFF
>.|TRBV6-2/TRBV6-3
CASSYEGVWSNQPQHF
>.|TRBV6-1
CASSPPEAFLQPQHF
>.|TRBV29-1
CSVEVFNEQFF
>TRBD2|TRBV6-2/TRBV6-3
CASSYSRLADYNEQFF
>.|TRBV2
CASSAGTEAYGYTF
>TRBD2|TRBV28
CASSLWGGRDTDTQYF
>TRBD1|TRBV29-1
CSVVGTGASGTEAFF
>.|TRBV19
CASSIDLTASYEQYF
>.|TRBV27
CASIRWERNEQYF
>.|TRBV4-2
CASSQGHGAGLESYNEQFF
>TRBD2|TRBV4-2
CASSQELARETQYF
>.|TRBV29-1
CSALPASSITFGEQYF
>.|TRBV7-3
CASSSETGELFF
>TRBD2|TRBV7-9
CASSFPPTGGETQYF
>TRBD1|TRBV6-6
CASISTGGVGNEQFF
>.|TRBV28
CASSLWQGPYEQYF
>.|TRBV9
CASSDGGGMNTEAFF
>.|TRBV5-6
CASSFGRHYEQYF
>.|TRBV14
CASSQGQGSYEQYF